This entry lists 29 T cell receptor beta chains sequenced from one sample in a study of vaccination and CD4 T cells after COVID-19. Treatment in this sample: roughly 11-day PBMC culture with coronavirus spike peptide pools or control peptides (ViraFEST assay). Sequencing of DNA taken from cultured CD4+ T cells relied on the Oncomine TCR Beta short-read assay. TCRdb redid the calling of the PCR reads with MiXCR, one entry per CDR3 protein. The sample has about 15,000 distinct CDR3 sequences, around 40% seen once; the top ten hold roughly 19%. These receptors have no known antigen. Source material: cultured CD4+ T cells from blood. The receptors derive from a human donor with COVID-19.

This chain uses TRBV27 with TRBJ2-1; 10 bases agree with TRBD2. J gave up 0 bases and V 2 bases, and 7 bases lay outside the gene matches. The CDR3 has 18 amino acids. Germline CDR1 reads MNHEY; CDR2 reads SMNVEV (reference sequence). CDR3 in DNA: TGTGCCAGCAGTTTACGACTAGCGGGCGCCGGCTCCTACAATGAGCAGTTCTTC. This encodes CASSLRLAGAGSYNEQFF.

V is TRBV11-2 and J is TRBJ2-1; 8 bases map to TRBD2. V was pared by 1 base and J by 3 bases, with 8 bases of the junction left unmatched. Per germline, CDR1 SGHAT and CDR2 FQNNGV. The length of the CDR3 is 17 residues. In DNA, the CDR3 is TGTGCCAGCAGCTTAGTCCGTGTAGCGGGGTTCTACAATGAGCAGTTCTTC. This codes for CASSLVRVAGFYNEQFF.

The chain is built from TRBV20-1 and TRBJ1-5; no firm D call. The CDR3 sequence is 11 residues long. CDR1 is DFQATT, CDR2 SNEGSKA, per germline (reference sequence). V was pared by 0 bases and J by 11 bases, with 8 bases between. The CDR3 region is CSARDVHAQHF. Here the CDR3 DNA reads TGCAGTGCTAGAGACGTCCATGCCCAGCATTTT.

V and J are TRBV5-1 and TRBJ1-3; 9 bases fit TRBD1. CDR1 is SGHRS and CDR2 is YFSETQ in the germline V gene. Trimming removed 1 base from V and 0 bases from J; junction bases left unmatched: 2. This CDR3 is built from 16 residues. The CDR3 region has the DNA TGCGCCAGCAGCTTGCGGACAGGGGCCTCTGGAAACACCATATATTTT. Translation: CASSLRTGASGNTIYF.

Of note for this clonotype: At one boundary the junction diverges from the germline segment, which might be a read error. The chain couples TRBV7-9 to TRBJ2-7, with TRBD1 identical over 7 bases. The CDR3 has 14 amino acids. CDR1 and CDR2 from the germline V gene are SEHNR and FQNEAQ (reference sequence). CDR3 residues: CASSLNRGSYEQYF. CDR3 nucleotides: TGCGCCAGCAGCCTTAACAGGGGCTCCTACGAGCAGTACTTC.

This clonotype came up a few times. The V gene is TRBV7-9, the J gene TRBJ2-7; D may be TRBD1 (6 bases). The CDR3 covers 14 residues. Per the germline V gene, CDR1 is SEHNR and CDR2 is FQNEAQ (reference sequence). V lost 6 bases to trimming and J lost 1 base, with 13 bases between them. The CDR3 region has the DNA TGTGCCAGCAGGAGGGCAGGGGATTCCTACGAGCAGTACTTC. Translation: CASRRAGDSYEQYF.

This chain links TRBV12-3 or TRBV12-4 with TRBJ2-7; D ambiguous. V lost 1 base and J 4 bases, leaving 11 bases between the germline ends. The CDR3 totals 14 residues. CDR3 residues: CASSLGPGGYEQYF. The CDR3 nucleotides are TGTGCCAGCAGTTTAGGGCCAGGCGGTTACGAGCAGTACTTC.

The J gene is TRBJ2-3, the V gene TRBV11-3; 7 positions match TRBD2. The trim removed 1 base at V and 1 base at J, leaving 5 bases unmatched. Germline V lookup: CDR1 SGHNT, CDR2 YENEEA. The CDR3 has 16 residues. CDR3 in DNA: TGTGCCAGCAGCTTAGTGGCGCTAGCGGGCACAGATACGCAGTATTTT. Amino acid sequence: CASSLVALAGTDTQYF.

Only a few counts were recorded for this clonotype. This chain connects TRBV12-3 or TRBV12-4 to TRBJ2-7; tentatively, D is TRBD2 (8 bases). V was trimmed by 5 bases and J by 3 bases, leaving 14 bases between them. This CDR3 contains 14 residues. Here the CDR3 DNA reads TGTGCCAGCAGTCGGGGGGGACAGTACTACGAGCAGTACTTC. Protein sequence: CASSRGGQYYEQYF.

This clonotype was picked up one time. The rearrangement joins TRBV5-6 to TRBJ1-2; 7 bases map to TRBD1. This CDR3 is 17 amino acids long. J lost 4 bases, V lost 4 bases, and 16 bases had no gene match. CDR1 and CDR2 (germline): SGHDT, YYEEEE. CDR3 bases: TGTGCCAGCAGCCCCCGACCTGGGCAGAGGGGGCTCTATGGCTACACCTTC. Translating it yields CASSPRPGQRGLYGYTF.

The rearrangement joins TRBV19 to TRBJ1-3; D ambiguous. Trimming took 5 bases from V and 8 from J, leaving 13 bases between them. Germline CDR1 LNHDA, CDR2 SQIVND (reference sequence). The CDR3 loop spans 13 amino acids. The CDR3 here is CASSPRSRDTIYF. The CDR3 nucleotides read TGTGCCAGTAGTCCGAGATCTAGAGACACCATATATTTT.

This rearrangement joins TRBV12-3 or TRBV12-4 to TRBJ1-2; D gene uncertain. The CDR3 has 14 residues. V was pared by 3 bases and J by 3 bases, with 11 bases between. CDR3 nucleotide sequence: TGTGCCAGCAGTTTGGGTCAAGCACACTATGGCTACACCTTC. Translating gives CASSLGQAHYGYTF.

The J gene is TRBJ2-5, the V gene TRBV30, with 13 bases matching TRBD2. This CDR3 comprises 15 residues. The junction had 8 bases not matched to a gene; V was cut back by 4 bases and J by 6 bases. CDR1 and CDR2 from the germline V gene are GTSNPN and SVGIG (reference sequence). CDR3 coding DNA: TGTGCCTGGACCCCCCTGACTAGCGGGGGGAAGACCCAGTACTTC. It is translated as CAWTPLTSGGKTQYF.

As DNA, the CDR3 is TGTGCCAGCAGTTACTTCTTAGGGGTGGCCGACACTGAAGCTTTCTTT. This sequence encodes CASSYFLGVADTEAFF. The chain combines TRBV6-5 with TRBJ1-1; perhaps TRBD1 as D (5 bases). The CDR3 covers 16 residues. Germline V gene data show CDR1 as MNHEY and CDR2 as SVGAGI. Trimming stripped 1 base from V and 3 bases from J, with 15 bases between.

The chain links TRBV6-4 to TRBJ1-5, with 7 nucleotides matching TRBD1. The CDR3 sequence is 16 residues long. From germline, CDR1 is MRHNA and CDR2 SNTAGT. The junction had 10 bases not matched to a gene; V was cut back by 8 bases and J by 0 bases. CDR3 residues: CASHRGQSLSNQPQHF. As DNA, the CDR3 is TGTGCCAGCCATAGGGGGCAGTCCCTTAGCAATCAGCCCCAGCATTTT.

The table lists this clonotype with a few counts. This chain uses TRBV30 with TRBJ1-6; possible D gene TRBD1, 6 bases. Germline V gene lookup returns CDR1 GTSNPN and CDR2 SVGIG (reference sequence). Trimming shortened V by 4 bases and J by 5 bases, and 12 bases separated the two germline ends. CDR3 length equals 14 residues. The CDR3 region has the DNA TGTGCCTGGATTATAGGGACACATAATTCACCCCTCCACTTT. Residues: CAWIIGTHNSPLHF.

The V gene is TRBV7-9, the J gene TRBJ1-6; D gene unclear. The CDR3 length is 13 residues. Germline loops: CDR1 SEHNR, CDR2 FQNEAQ (reference sequence). Trimming cost V 0 bases and J 12 bases, with 9 bases left between them. CDR3 coding DNA: TGTGCCAGCAGCTTAGCCCGATCTGGACCCCTCCACTTT. Protein product: CASSLARSGPLHF.

In its sample, this clonotype was seen once. CDR3 region: CASSSPTSGPNTGELFF. The CDR3 nucleotides read TGTGCCAGCAGCTCTCCGACTAGCGGTCCCAACACCGGGGAGCTGTTTTTT. J is TRBJ2-2 and V is TRBV5-4; TRBD2 agrees at 9 bases. This CDR3 region has 17 residues. J gave up 2 bases and V 3 bases, and 8 bases lay outside the gene matches. The germline V gene encodes CDR1 SGHNT and CDR2 YYREEE (reference sequence). Filled out from reference TRBV5-4 and TRBJ2-2, the complete variable domain reads ETGVTQSPTHLIKTRGQQVTLRCSSQSGHNTVSWYQQALGQGPQFIFQYYREEENGRGNFPPRFSGLQFPNYSSELNVNALELDDSALYLCASSSPTSGPNTGELFFGEGSRLTVL.

The chain links TRBV9 to TRBJ2-5; D might be TRBD1 or TRBD2, each matching 5 bases. This CDR3 is built from 15 residues. V was pared by 3 bases and J by 2 bases, with 14 bases between. From germline, CDR1 is SGDLS and CDR2 YYNGEE. The CDR3 sequence: CASSGRDRGQETQYF. CDR3 nucleotide sequence: TGTGCCAGCAGCGGACGGGATAGGGGTCAAGAGACCCAGTACTTC.

This rearrangement joins TRBV5-1 to TRBJ2-6; D remains unclear. Germline CDR1 is SGHRS and CDR2 is YFSETQ. The CDR3 loop spans 15 amino acids. Trimming shortened V by 4 bases and J by 0 bases, and 8 bases separated the two germline ends. CDR3 sequence (DNA): TGCGCCAGCAGCAAAACCAGCTCTGGGGCCAACGTCCTGACTTTC. It encodes CASSKTSSGANVLTF. The variable domain in full, completed from reference TRBV5-1 and TRBJ2-6, reads KAGVTQTPRYLIKTRGQQVTLSCSPISGHRSVSWYQQTPGQGLQFLFEYFSETQRNKGNFPGRFSGRQFSNSRSEMNVSTLELGDSALYLCASSKTSSGANVLTFGAGSRLTVL.

J is TRBJ2-7 and V is TRBV6-1; 12 nucleotides match TRBD2. The CDR3 loop spans 14 amino acids. The V gene's germline CDR1 is MNHNS and CDR2 SASEGT. The V and J ends lost 6 bases and 7 bases, in that order; junction bases with no gene match: 7. The CDR3 sequence is CASRPSGGAGEQYF. CDR3 in DNA: TGTGCCAGCAGACCTAGCGGGGGGGCTGGGGAGCAGTACTTC.

This clonotype was counted only a few times. V is TRBV5-1 and J is TRBJ2-7, with TRBD1 as a possible D gene (6 bases). The V end was cut by 0 bases, the J end by 0 bases, with 10 bases between. The CDR3 has 15 amino acids. CDR1 and CDR2 (germline): SGHRS, YFSETQ. CDR3 sequence: CASSLDPRGSYEQYF. DNA of the CDR3: TGCGCCAGCAGCTTGGATCCCAGGGGCTCCTACGAGCAGTACTTC.

This clonotype was picked up a small number of times. The rearrangement links TRBV19 to TRBJ1-6; D ambiguous. CDR1 is LNHDA and CDR2 is SQIVND in the germline V gene (reference sequence). The CDR3 is 14 residues long. Between the trimmed V and J ends, which lost 10 bases and 9 bases, there was a span of 19 bases. This CDR3 reads CATNIGVGASPLHF. Here the CDR3 DNA reads TGTGCCACCAATATTGGGGTGGGTGCTTCACCCCTCCACTTT. Variable domain in full (rest from reference TRBV19 and TRBJ1-6): DGGITQSPKYLFRKEGQNVTLSCEQNLNHDAMYWYRQDPGQGLRLIYYSQIVNDFQKGDIAEGYSVSREKKESFPLTVTSAQKNPTAFYLCATNIGVGASPLHFGNGTRLTVT.

This sequence joins TRBV7-2 and TRBJ2-3, with D possibly matching TRBD2 (6 bases). CDR1 and CDR2 from the germline V gene are SGHTA and FQGNSA. The CDR3 sequence is 14 residues long. Here the CDR3 reads CGSRLAPSTDTQYF. The CDR3 DNA reads as TGTGGAAGCAGGCTAGCGCCTAGCACAGATACGCAGTATTTT.

The chain combines TRBV7-6 with TRBJ2-2, with a possible D match to TRBD1 (6 bases). Germline V lookup: CDR1 SGHVS, CDR2 FNYEAQ. CDR3 size: 15 residues. The germline V and J ends were trimmed by 6 bases and 5 bases, with 16 bases remaining between them. DNA of the CDR3: TGTGCCAGCAGTTCCCAGTCAGGGGTAACCGGGGAGCTGTTTTTT. This translates into CASSSQSGVTGELFF.

This clonotype appeared a few times. The chain carries TRBV30 and TRBJ2-3, with 11 bases identical to TRBD2. V lost 1 base, J lost 15 bases, and 12 bases stayed unmatched. The germline V gene encodes CDR1 GTSNPN and CDR2 SVGIG (reference sequence). The CDR3 runs to 14 residues. The DNA of the CDR3 is TGTGCCTGGAGTGATACTAGCGGGGGCACTAAATACTATTTT. It codes for CAWSDTSGGTKYYF.

The chain joins TRBV5-4 to TRBJ2-1; 9 nucleotides match TRBD1. CDR3 length equals 15 residues. The germline CDR1 and CDR2 sequences are SGHNT and YYREEE (reference sequence). V was pared by 4 bases and J by 2 bases, with 4 bases of the junction left unmatched. This chain's CDR3 is CASSRDRGAYNEQFF. The CDR3, as DNA: TGTGCCAGCAGCCGAGACAGGGGGGCCTACAATGAGCAGTTCTTC.

This rearrangement joins TRBV24-1 to TRBJ2-3, with D possibly matching TRBD1 (5 bases). In germline, CDR1 is KGHDR, CDR2 SFDVKD. Trimming removed 4 bases at V and 4 bases at J, with 11 bases between. The CDR3 is made up of 14 amino acids. CDR3 protein: CATSDPWTPDTQYF. For the CDR3, the DNA is TGTGCCACCAGTGACCCATGGACACCAGATACGCAGTATTTT.

This clonotype occurred a few times. The chain combines TRBV15 with TRBJ2-7, with D perhaps given as TRBD1 or TRBD2 (5 bases each). Germline CDR1 and CDR2: LNHNV and YYDKDF (reference sequence). The CDR3 has 15 residues. V lost 1 base, J lost 5 bases, and 15 bases lay in between. The CDR3 DNA sequence: TGTGCCACCAGCAGAGGGGACGTTCGGGGCAACGAGCAGTACTTC. Its protein product is CATSRGDVRGNEQYF.